Following are 8 T cell receptor beta chains from one sample sequenced in a study of cytomegalovirus exposure and HLA in healthy donors. The PCR used 60 Vbeta and 13 Jbeta primers. Data came from immunoSEQ multiplex PCR; TCRdb stores just in-frame clones and leaves some out. The sample records some 100,000 clones, less than 65% being singletons. Sample: PBMCs. These receptors came from a woman in her thirties in good health and CMV-seropositive.

This chain joins TRBV11-3 and TRBJ1-4; no clear D gene. Trimming removed 5 bases at V and 0 bases at J, with 13 bases between. The CDR3 is 16 residues long. Germline V lookup: CDR1 SGHNT, CDR2 YENEEA. Written as DNA, the CDR3 is TGTGCCAGCAGCCCCCCAAGCGTTGCAACTAATGAAAAACTGTTTTTT. It yields the protein CASSPPSVATNEKLFF.

V is TRBV2 and J is TRBJ2-2; D remains unclear. Germline V gene lookup returns CDR1 SNHLY and CDR2 FYNNEI. V lost 6 bases to trimming and J lost 3 bases, with 8 bases between them. This CDR3 region has 13 residues. The CDR3 bases are TGTGCCAGCAGACGAGATCACACCGGGGAGCTGTTTTTT. The encoded protein is CASRRDHTGELFF.

This clone has only one observation. The rearrangement links TRBV6-5 to TRBJ1-2, with 10 bases fitting TRBD1. The CDR3 consists of 13 residues. V gave up 0 bases and J gave up 8 bases; unmatched junction bases: 0. CDR1 and CDR2 (germline): MNHEY, SVGAGI. CDR3 protein: CASSYSTGGGYTF. The DNA of the CDR3 is TGTGCCAGCAGTTACTCGACAGGGGGCGGCTACACCTTC.

CDR3: CASSLQGKSEQYF. In DNA form, the CDR3 reads TGTGCCAGCAGTTTGCAGGGTAAGAGTGAGCAGTACTTC. V is TRBV27 and J is TRBJ2-5; TRBD1 is a possible D gene (5 bases). V shed 3 bases and J shed 11 bases, with 16 bases lying between them. This CDR3 has 13 residues. Germline CDR1 MNHEY, CDR2 SMNVEV (reference sequence).

The V and J genes are TRBV6-5 and TRBJ1-2, with 7 bases matching TRBD1. The CDR3 has 14 residues. V trimming: 6 bases; J trimming: 6 bases; junction bases outside the gene matches: 10. Germline V gene lookup returns CDR1 MNHEY and CDR2 SVGAGI. The CDR3 DNA is TGTGCCAGCAGGTACCCAGGGGGAGGAGATGGCTACACCTTC. It translates to CASRYPGGGDGYTF.

This chain connects TRBV7-9 to TRBJ2-3, with D tentatively TRBD2 (7 bases). Trimming cost V 6 bases and J 1 base, with 17 bases left between them. The CDR3 loop spans 16 amino acids. The germline V gene has CDR1 SEHNR and CDR2 FQNEAQ (reference sequence). CDR3 protein: CASSDFGGPRTDTQYF. The CDR3 DNA reads TGTGCCAGCAGTGACTTCGGGGGGCCCCGCACAGATACGCAGTATTTT. The whole variable domain, remainder taken from reference TRBV7-9 and TRBJ2-3, is DTGVSQNPRHKITKRGQNVTFRCDPISEHNRLYWYRQTLGQGPEFLTYFQNEAQLEKSRLLSDRFSAERPKGSFSTLEIQRTEQGDSAMYLCASSDFGGPRTDTQYFGPGTRLTVL.

The rearrangement joins TRBV6-5 to TRBJ2-5; D is possibly TRBD1 or TRBD2 (5 bases each). The tail of the sequence fits TRBJ2-7 better, so the J call may be wrong. Germline lookup yields CDR1 MNHEY and CDR2 SVGAGI. This CDR3 spans 13 amino acids. CDR3 loop: CASSRLGAYEQYF. The CDR3 nucleotides are TGTGCCAGCAGCCGCTTGGGGGCCTACGAGCAGTACTTC.

V gene TRBV19 combines with J gene TRBJ1-1; D gene unclear. With 9 bases removed from V and 5 bases from J, the gap between germline ends came to 19 bases. This CDR3 comprises 14 residues. CDR1 is LNHDA and CDR2 is SQIVND in the germline V gene (reference sequence). The DNA for the CDR3 is TGTGCCAGCCTCAGCGGAGTTTGGGATACTGAAGCTTTCTTT. This encodes CASLSGVWDTEAFF.